This T cell receptor (beta chain) was sequenced for a study of shared clonotypes between healthy human individuals. The overall study: CD8 memory received one plate per donor, CD8 naive two, CD4 memory three and CD4 naive three. Regarding the study as a whole: Relative to clonotypes present in all four donors, those not shared had lower generation probabilities.

Points on this clone: The antigen is undetermined.

Every subset had its genomic DNA shared out evenly among several immunoSEQ plates. Sorted-subset replicate PCR reactions contained roughly 200 ng DNA, corresponding to tens of thousands of T cell genomes. Clones were sequenced by immunoSEQ multiplex PCR, and TCRdb holds only the in-frame ones, with some missing. The table includes millions of clones, approximately 94% detected once. Naive-designated CD8 cells lacked CD45RO, were positively enriched for CCR7, and omitted terminally differentiated effector memory CD45RA+ cells. This CDR3 comprises 17 residues. The V and J ends lost 1 base and 0 bases respectively, with 15 bases between them. Germline assignment: CDR1 MNHEY and CDR2 SMNVEV (reference sequence).

V gene TRBV27 combines with J gene TRBJ1-1; D is perhaps TRBD1 (5 bases). This receptor was taken from a man aged 18 to 35 in good health. Sequenced input: naive CD8+ T cells sorted from blood. CDR3 sequence reads: CASSLFPTRALNTEAFF. The CDR3 bases are TGTGCCAGCAGTTTATTCCCCACCAGGGCCTTGAACACTGAAGCTTTCTTT.